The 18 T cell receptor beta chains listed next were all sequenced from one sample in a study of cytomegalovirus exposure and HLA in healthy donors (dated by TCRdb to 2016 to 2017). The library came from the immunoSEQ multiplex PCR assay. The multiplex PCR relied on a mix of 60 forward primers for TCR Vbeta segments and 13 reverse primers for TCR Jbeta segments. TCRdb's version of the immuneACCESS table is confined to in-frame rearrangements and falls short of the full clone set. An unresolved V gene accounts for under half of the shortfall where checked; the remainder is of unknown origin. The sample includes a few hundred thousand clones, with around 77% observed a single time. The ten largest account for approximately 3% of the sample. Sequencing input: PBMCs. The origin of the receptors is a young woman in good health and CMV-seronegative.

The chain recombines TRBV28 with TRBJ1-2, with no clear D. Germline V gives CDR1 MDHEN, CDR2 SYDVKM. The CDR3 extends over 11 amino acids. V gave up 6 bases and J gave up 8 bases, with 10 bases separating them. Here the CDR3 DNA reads TGTGCCAGCAGGTACGGTCTGGGCTACACCTTC. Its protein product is CASRYGLGYTF.

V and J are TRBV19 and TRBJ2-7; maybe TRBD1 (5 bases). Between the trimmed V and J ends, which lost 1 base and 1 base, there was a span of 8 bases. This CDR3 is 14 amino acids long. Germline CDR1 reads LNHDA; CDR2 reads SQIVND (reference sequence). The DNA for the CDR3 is TGTGCCAGTAGTATAGGGACAAATTCCTACGAGCAGTACTTC. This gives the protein CASSIGTNSYEQYF. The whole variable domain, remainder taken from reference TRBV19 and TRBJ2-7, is DGGITQSPKYLFRKEGQNVTLSCEQNLNHDAMYWYRQDPGQGLRLIYYSQIVNDFQKGDIAEGYSVSREKKESFPLTVTSAQKNPTAFYLCASSIGTNSYEQYFGPGTRLTVT.

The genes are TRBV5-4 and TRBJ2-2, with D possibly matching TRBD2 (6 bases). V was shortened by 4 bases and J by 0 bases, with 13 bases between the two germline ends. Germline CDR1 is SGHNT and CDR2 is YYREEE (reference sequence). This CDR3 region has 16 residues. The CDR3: CASSREATANTGELFF. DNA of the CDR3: TGTGCCAGCAGCAGGGAGGCGACCGCGAACACCGGGGAGCTGTTTTTT.

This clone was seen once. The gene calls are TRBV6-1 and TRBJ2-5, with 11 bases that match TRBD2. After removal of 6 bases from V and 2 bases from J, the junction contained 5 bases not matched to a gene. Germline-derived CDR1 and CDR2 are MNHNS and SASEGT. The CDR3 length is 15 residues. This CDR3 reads CASSRRLAGQETQYF. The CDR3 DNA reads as TGTGCCAGCAGCCGCCGACTAGCGGGACAAGAGACCCAGTACTTC.

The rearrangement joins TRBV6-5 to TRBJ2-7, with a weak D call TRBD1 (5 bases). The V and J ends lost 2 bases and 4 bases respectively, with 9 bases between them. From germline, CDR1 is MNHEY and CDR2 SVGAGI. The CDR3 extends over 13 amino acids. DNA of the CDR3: TGTGCCAGCAGTTACGGTGACAGTTACGAGCAGTACTTC. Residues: CASSYGDSYEQYF.

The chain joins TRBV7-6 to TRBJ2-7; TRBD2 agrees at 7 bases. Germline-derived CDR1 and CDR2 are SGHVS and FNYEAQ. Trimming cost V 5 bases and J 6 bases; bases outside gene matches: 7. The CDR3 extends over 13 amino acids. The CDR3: CASSRPGLREQYF. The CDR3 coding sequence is TGTGCCAGCAGCCGCCCGGGACTACGCGAGCAGTACTTC. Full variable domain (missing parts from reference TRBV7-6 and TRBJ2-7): GAGVSQSPRYKVTKRGQDVALRCDPISGHVSLYWYRQALGQGPEFLTYFNYEAQQDKSGLPNDRFSAERPEGSISTLTIQRTEQRDSAMYRCASSRPGLREQYFGPGTRLTVT.

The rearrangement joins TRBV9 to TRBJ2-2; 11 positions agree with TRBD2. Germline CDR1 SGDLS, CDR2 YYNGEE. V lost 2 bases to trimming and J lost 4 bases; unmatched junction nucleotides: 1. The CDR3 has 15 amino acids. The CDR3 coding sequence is TGTGCCAGCAGCGTTAGCGGGGGGGCCACCGGGGAGCTGTTTTTT. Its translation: CASSVSGGATGELFF. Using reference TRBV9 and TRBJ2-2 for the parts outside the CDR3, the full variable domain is DSGVTQTPKHLITATGQRVTLRCSPRSGDLSVYWYQQSLDQGLQFLIQYYNGEERAKGNILERFSAQQFPDLHSELNLSSLELGDSALYFCASSVSGGATGELFFGEGSRLTVL.

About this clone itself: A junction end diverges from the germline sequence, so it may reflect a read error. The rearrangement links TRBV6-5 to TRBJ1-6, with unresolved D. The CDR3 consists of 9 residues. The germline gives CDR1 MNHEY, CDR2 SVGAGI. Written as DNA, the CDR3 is TGCGCGGTCGGTTCACCCCTCCACTTT. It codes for CAVGSPLHF.

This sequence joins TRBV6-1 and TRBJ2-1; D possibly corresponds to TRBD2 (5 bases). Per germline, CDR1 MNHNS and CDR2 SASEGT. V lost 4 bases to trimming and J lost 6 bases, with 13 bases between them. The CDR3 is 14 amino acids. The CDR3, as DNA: TGTGCCAGCAGTGCCCTCCGAGGGAGCAATGAGCAGTTCTTC. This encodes CASSALRGSNEQFF.

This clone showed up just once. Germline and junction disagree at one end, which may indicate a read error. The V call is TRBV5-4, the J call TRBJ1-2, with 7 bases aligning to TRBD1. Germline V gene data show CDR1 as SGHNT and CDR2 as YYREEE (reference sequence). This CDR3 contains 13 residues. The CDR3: CASSQRQGGGYPF. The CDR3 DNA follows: TGTGCCAGCAGCCAAAGACAGGGTGGCGGCTACCCCTTC.

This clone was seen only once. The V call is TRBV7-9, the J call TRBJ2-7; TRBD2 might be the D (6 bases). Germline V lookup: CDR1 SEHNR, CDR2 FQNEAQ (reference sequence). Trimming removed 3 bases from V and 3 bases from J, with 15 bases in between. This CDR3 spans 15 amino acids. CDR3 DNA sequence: TGTGCCAGCAGCTTTGGGACTTTAACCGGCTACGAGCAGTACTTC. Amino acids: CASSFGTLTGYEQYF.

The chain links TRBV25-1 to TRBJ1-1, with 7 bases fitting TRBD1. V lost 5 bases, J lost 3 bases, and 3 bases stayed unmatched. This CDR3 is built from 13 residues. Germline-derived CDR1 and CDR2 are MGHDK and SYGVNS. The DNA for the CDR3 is TGTGCCAGCAGTACACAGGGGTACACTGAAGCTTTCTTT. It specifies CASSTQGYTEAFF.

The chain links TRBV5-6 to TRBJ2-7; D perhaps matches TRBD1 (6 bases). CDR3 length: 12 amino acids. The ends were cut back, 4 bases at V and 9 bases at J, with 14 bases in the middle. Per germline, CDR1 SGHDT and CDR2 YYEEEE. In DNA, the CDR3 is TGTGCCAGCAGCCCCGGGACACCACTGCAGTACTTC. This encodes CASSPGTPLQYF.

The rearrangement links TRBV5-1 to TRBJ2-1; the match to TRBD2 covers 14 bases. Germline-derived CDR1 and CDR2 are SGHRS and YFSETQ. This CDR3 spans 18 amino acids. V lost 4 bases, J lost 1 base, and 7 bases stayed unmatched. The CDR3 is CASSPLTSGGASYNEQFF. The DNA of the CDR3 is TGCGCCAGCAGCCCACTGACTAGCGGGGGGGCGTCCTACAATGAGCAGTTCTTC.

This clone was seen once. CDR3 in amino acids: CASSSGTGEETQYF. The DNA for the CDR3 is TGCGCCAGCAGCTCAGGGACAGGGGAAGAGACCCAGTACTTC. This chain uses TRBV5-1 with TRBJ2-5; TRBD1 agrees at 10 bases. Germline V lookup: CDR1 SGHRS, CDR2 YFSETQ. Trimming removed 3 bases from V and 3 bases from J; junction bases left unmatched: 2. The CDR3 covers 14 residues.

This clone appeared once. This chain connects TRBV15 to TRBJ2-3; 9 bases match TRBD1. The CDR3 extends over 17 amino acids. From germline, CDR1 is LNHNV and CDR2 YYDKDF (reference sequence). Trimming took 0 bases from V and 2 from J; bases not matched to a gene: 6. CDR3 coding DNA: TGTGCCACCAGCAGAGATGGGGACAGGGCCCCCACAGATACGCAGTATTTT. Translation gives CATSRDGDRAPTDTQYF.

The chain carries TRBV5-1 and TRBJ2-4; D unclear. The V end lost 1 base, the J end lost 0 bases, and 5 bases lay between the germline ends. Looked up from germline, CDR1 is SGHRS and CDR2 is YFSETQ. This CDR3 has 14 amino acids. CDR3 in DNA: TGCGCCAGCAGCTTGACACAAGCCAAAAACATTCAGTACTTC. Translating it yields CASSLTQAKNIQYF.

The CDR3: CASSQVSFGATQTSGNTIYF. The CDR3 DNA follows: TGTGCCAGCAGCCAAGTGTCATTTGGAGCTACCCAAACGTCTGGAAACACCATATATTTT. The chain employs TRBV4-2 and TRBJ1-3, with no clear D. Germline V gene sequence: CDR1 LGHNA, CDR2 YNFKEQ. V gave up 1 base and J gave up 1 base, with 23 bases separating them. This CDR3 is built from 20 residues.